Reported below is one TCR beta chain. The antigen is unknown. The sample originates from a study of neoadjuvant nivolumab and ipilimumab in lung cancer. Notes on the study in general: Blood richness before therapy tracked richness in tumors resected after neoadjuvant therapy. From pretherapy to surgery, tumor richness and clonality rose with dual therapy.

Germline V gene lookup returns CDR1 SGHRS and CDR2 YFSETQ. The CDR3 sequence is 20 residues long. V was pared by 1 base and J by 8 bases, with 18 bases of the junction left unmatched. Data came from immunoSEQ multiplex PCR; TCRdb stores just in-frame clones and leaves some out. This repertoire shows 13,000 or so clones, approximately 96% found once; its top ten account for 2% to 3%. This chain joins TRBV5-1 and TRBJ2-1, with 13 bases fitting TRBD2. The specimen was peripheral blood, collected after neoadjuvant nivolumab, alone or with ipilimumab, at or shortly before surgery. The source of this sequence is an adult with non-small cell lung cancer. CDR3 sequence reads: CASSLPGLAGLRTRRDEQFF. As DNA, the CDR3 is TGCGCCAGCAGCTTGCCGGGACTAGCGGGGCTACGGACGAGACGAGATGAGCAGTTCTTC.